The TCR beta chain described here comes from a study of T cell responses to AZD1222 COVID-19 vaccine. Turning to the study itself: Second-dose intervals of approximately 4 or approximately 12 weeks were pooled. Study-wide results and caveats: Spike-specific TCR repertoires showed rising breadth and depth after two AZD1222 doses.

TCRdb's table, derived via immunoSEQ multiplex PCR, lists solely in-frame clones and lacks some. The sample contains around 160,000 clones, about 90% of which appear only once. This clone turned up a few times. Its antigen is currently unknown. Germline values: CDR1 SGHTS, CDR2 YDEGEE. The length of the CDR3 is 15 residues. Germline trimming cut 0 bases from V and 8 bases from J; bases unmatched to any gene: 7. Specimen: peripheral blood, collected on day 0 of AZD1222 vaccination. The origin of this receptor is an adult in good health. The rearrangement links TRBV5-8 to TRBJ1-4; 7 nucleotides match TRBD1. CDR3 coding DNA: TGTGCCAGCAGCTTGGGACAGGGTCGACAGGAAAAACTGTTTTTT. Amino acids: CASSLGQGRQEKLFF.